The rows below give T cell receptor beta chains drawn from one sample of a study of monozygotic twins with inflammatory bowel disease. TCRdb reprocessed the 5' RACE reads; each CDR3 protein has one entry and no DNA is given. This table holds about 160,000 distinct CDR3 sequences. The specimen was blood. All receptors come from a human donor with ulcerative colitis or Crohn's disease, or a healthy co-twin of an affected twin (not recorded which). Each CDR3 is given with its conserved first and last residue.

v_gene	j_gene	CDR3aa
TRBV2	TRBJ2-7	CASSEEGQGELSGF
TRBV24-1	TRBJ1-1	CATTMGLTEAFF
TRBV5-5	TRBJ2-1	CASSLWSGPDNEQFF
TRBV7-2	TRBJ2-7	CASSLARDGPYEQYF
TRBV5-1	TRBJ2-7	CASSLGTTGTGSEQYF
TRBV3-1	TRBJ2-5	CASSQEAAGDETQYF
TRBV29-1	TRBJ2-3	CSVSTGEPDTQYF
TRBV7-6	TRBJ2-1	CASSLEGSSSYNEQFF
TRBV10-3	TRBJ1-5	CAISESLGANQPQHF
TRBV18	TRBJ2-7	CASSPRVSYEQYF
TRBV19	TRBJ2-7	CASSIVGSEQYF
TRBV5-5	TRBJ2-7	CASSRTGQGPSSYEQYF
TRBV29-1	TRBJ2-7	CSVADSSYEQYF
TRBV5-4	TRBJ1-2	CASSLNRGWDGYTF
TRBV7-3	TRBJ2-5	CASSMSGRGGETQYF